Listed below are T cell receptor beta chains from one sample, sequenced in a study of T cell responses to AZD1222 COVID-19 vaccine. Data came from immunoSEQ multiplex PCR; TCRdb stores just in-frame clones and leaves some out. The table lists 150,000 to 200,000 clones, approximately 88% of them singletons. The starting material was peripheral blood, obtained 28 days after the second AZD1222 dose. These receptors all come from an adult who received the AZD1222 COVID-19 vaccine. CDR3s include the opening cysteine and the closing phenylalanine or tryptophan. D genes are given only for firm matches. Part of the rows lack a size; the others show once, few, many or a class for expanded clones.

-	-	TRBV2	TRBJ2-7	CASSEIAMNYEQYF	TGTGCCAGCAGTGAGATTGCCATGAACTACGAGCAGTACTTC
once	-	TRBV18	TRBJ1-2	CASSPGSGYGYTF	TGTGCCAGCTCACCTGGCTCTGGCTATGGCTACACCTTC
few	-	TRBV7-8	TRBJ1-1	CASSPLGGKTEAFF	TGTGCCAGCAGCCCCTTAGGAGGGAAGACTGAAGCTTTCTTT
-	TRBD2	TRBV27	TRBJ2-1	CASSFPGLAGGPGEQFF	TGTGCCAGCAGTTTCCCCGGACTAGCGGGGGGGCCGGGTGAGCAGTTCTTC
-	-	TRBV10-1	TRBJ2-7	CASSYTRTEQYF	TGCGCCAGCAGCTACACTAGAACCGAGCAGTACTTC
-	TRBD1	TRBV11-1	TRBJ1-2	CASSLDRGRGGYTF	TGTGCCAGCAGCTTAGACAGGGGGCGGGGTGGCTACACCTTC
-	-	TRBV3-1/TRBV3-2	TRBJ1-3	CASSQLGTGNTIYF	TGTGCCAGCAGCCAACTGGGAACTGGAAACACCATATATTTT
-	TRBD2	TRBV9	TRBJ2-7	CASSSSGGGAAYEQYF	TGTGCCAGCAGCTCCTCCGGGGGGGGCGCCGCCTACGAGCAGTACTTC
-	-	TRBV5-6	TRBJ1-2	CASSPLGTPANYGYTF	TGTGCCAGCAGCCCACTGGGGACACCTGCAAACTATGGCTACACCTTC
-	-	TRBV5-1	TRBJ1-1	CASSPSPGRVTEAFF	TGCGCCAGCAGCCCCTCCCCAGGGAGGGTCACTGAAGCTTTCTTT
-	-	TRBV25-1	TRBJ2-2	CASRYPATGELFF	TGTGCCAGCAGATACCCGGCCACCGGGGAGCTGTTTTTT
-	-	TRBV5-1	TRBJ1-2	CASSLWPGPGNYGYTF	TGCGCCAGCAGCTTGTGGCCAGGCCCCGGGAACTATGGCTACACCTTC
-	TRBD1	TRBV7-6	TRBJ2-7	CASSLRDSSYEQYF	TGTGCCAGCAGCTTAAGGGACAGCTCCTACGAGCAGTACTTC
-	TRBD2	TRBV19	TRBJ2-1	CASSIGWGGSYNEQFF	TGTGCCAGTAGTATAGGGTGGGGGGGCTCCTACAATGAGCAGTTCTTC
-	TRBD2	TRBV4-2	TRBJ2-1	CASSQDTRASGGALSYEQFF	TGTGCCAGCAGCCAAGATACTCGGGCTAGCGGGGGGGCCTTGTCCTATGAGCAGTTCTTC
-	TRBD1	TRBV14	TRBJ1-1	CASSQGQLRIAFF	TGTGCCAGCAGCCAGGGACAGTTAAGAATAGCTTTCTTT
-	-	TRBV12-3/TRBV12-4	TRBJ1-3	CASRSLGRNTIYF	TGTGCCAGCAGGTCTCTCGGTAGAAACACCATATATTTT
-	-	TRBV11-3	TRBJ2-7	CASSSGESYEQYF	TGTGCCAGCAGCTCAGGGGAGTCCTACGAGCAGTACTTC
-	-	TRBV4-3	TRBJ2-1	CASSQEDTSYNEQFF	TGCGCCAGCAGCCAAGAGGACACCAGCTACAATGAGCAGTTCTTC
-	TRBD1	TRBV2	TRBJ2-7	CASRTTGVAYEQYF	TGTGCCAGCAGGACGACAGGGGTCGCCTACGAGCAGTACTTC
-	TRBD1	TRBV7-9	TRBJ1-4	CASSPDRVVGKLFF	TGTGCCAGCAGCCCGGACAGGGTAGTTGGAAAACTGTTTTTT
-	TRBD1	TRBV5-4	TRBJ1-2	CASSWGQENYGYTF	TGTGCCAGCAGCTGGGGACAGGAGAACTATGGCTACACCTTC
-	TRBD1	TRBV6-2/TRBV6-3	TRBJ2-7	CASSPIGQGRDEQYF	TGTGCCAGCAGCCCCATTGGACAGGGGAGGGACGAGCAGTACTTC
-	TRBD2	TRBV4-1	TRBJ2-1	CASSLITSGVEQFF	TGCGCCAGCAGCCTGATTACTAGCGGGGTCGAGCAGTTCTTC
-	-	TRBV2	TRBJ1-2	CASMIEYEDGYTF	TGTGCCAGCATGATCGAGTATGAAGATGGCTACACCTTC
-	TRBD1	TRBV10-2	TRBJ1-5	CASSGQGASQPQHF	TGCGCCAGCAGTGGACAGGGGGCCAGTCAGCCCCAGCATTTT
-	-	TRBV7-9	TRBJ2-7	CASSLAVSYEQYF	TGTGCCAGCAGCTTAGCCGTCAGCTACGAGCAGTACTTC
-	-	TRBV6-5	TRBJ1-3	CASSYLPGSGNTIYF	TGTGCCAGCAGTTACCTCCCGGGCTCTGGAAACACCATATATTTT
-	TRBD2	TRBV19	TRBJ2-1	CASSQYSGVYNEQFF	TGTGCCAGTAGCCAGTATAGCGGGGTTTACAATGAGCAGTTCTTC
-	-	TRBV3-1/TRBV3-2	TRBJ2-3	CASSRLGGNTDTQYF	TGTGCCAGCAGCCGCCTCGGGGGAAACACAGATACGCAGTATTTT
-	TRBD1	TRBV5-1	TRBJ1-2	CASSADRPRYGYTF	TGCGCCAGCAGCGCGGACAGGCCTCGCTATGGCTACACCTTC
-	-	TRBV3-1/TRBV3-2	TRBJ1-3	CASSLMGLRGPGGNTIYF	TGTGCCAGCAGCCTTATGGGACTGCGAGGCCCCGGTGGAAACACCATATATTTT
once	-	TRBV6-5	TRBJ2-7	CASSPQPGSTEYF	TGTGCCAGCAGTCCCCAGCCCGGGAGTACGGAGTACTTC
-	TRBD1	TRBV27	TRBJ1-2	CASRLRTGLYGYTF	TGTGCCAGCAGGCTAAGGACAGGGCTTTATGGCTACACCTTC